A selection of T cell receptor beta chains follows, all from one sample in a study of read filtering for tumor transcriptome and immune sequencing. TCRdb reanalysed the reads using MiXCR and keeps one entry per CDR3 protein. The data contain about 58,000 distinct CDR3 sequences, roughly an eighth of them singletons. Sample: a population of CD138-negative cells sorted from bone marrow. The source is a donor at least 40 years old with multiple myeloma. CDR3s include the opening cysteine and the closing phenylalanine or tryptophan. The order of the fields is J gene, V gene, D gene, clone size, CDR3 DNA, CDR3 protein. A D gene is named only where the DNA matches it firmly. Clone size is stated in some rows and not others, as once, few, many or a class when expanded.

TRBJ1-5	TRBV6-5	TRBD1	many	TGTGCCAGCAGGTCGACAGGGGGCTACAATCAGCCCCAGCATTTT	CASRSTGGYNQPQHF
TRBJ2-2	TRBV5-1	NA	many	TGCGCCAGCAGCTTGGTCGCAGGGCCGGAAACCGGGGAGCTGTTTTTT	CASSLVAGPETGELFF
TRBJ2-1	TRBV24-1	TRBD1	few	TGTGCCACCAGTGACGTACAGGGGCACTCCTACAATGAGCAGTTCTTC	CATSDVQGHSYNEQFF
TRBJ2-3	TRBV7-9	NA	many	TGTGCCAGCAGCGAGTATAGAACTAGCACAGATACGCAGTATTTT	CASSEYRTSTDTQYF
TRBJ2-6	TRBV19	TRBD2	NA	TGTGCCAGTAGTAGGGGACTAGCGGGGTCTGCTACCGGGGCCAACGTCCTGACTTTC	CASSRGLAGSATGANVLTF
TRBJ1-4	TRBV5-1	NA	many	TGCGCCAGCAGCTTGGCTGGTGGTGAAAAACTGTTTTTT	CASSLAGGEKLFF
TRBJ1-1	TRBV18	NA	many	TGTGCCAGCTCACCTGGCAGGAACACTGAAGCTTTCTTT	CASSPGRNTEAFF
TRBJ2-2	TRBV3-1	TRBD1	few	TGTGCCAGCAGCCCATGGGACAGAACGAACACCGGGGAGCTGTTTTTT	CASSPWDRTNTGELFF
TRBJ1-5	TRBV25-1	NA	many	TGTGCCAGCAGTGAGTACACCGCGAATCAGCCCCAGCATTTT	CASSEYTANQPQHF
TRBJ1-4	TRBV7-9	TRBD1	many	TGTGCCAGCAGCAGCGGGACAGCTAATGAAAAACTGTTTTTT	CASSSGTANEKLFF
TRBJ2-6	TRBV11-1	TRBD1	many	TGTGCCAGCAGCTCCCGCTCCGGACAGGGTAAAGGTGGGGCCAACGTCCTGACTTTC	CASSSRSGQGKGGANVLTF
TRBJ1-5	TRBV20-1	TRBD1	many	TGCAGTCCTTACACAGGGGGAGGGAGCAATCAGCCCCAGCATTTT	CSPYTGGGSNQPQHF
TRBJ2-5	TRBV5-4	NA	many	TGTGCCAGCAGCTTGGGGGGGGTCCAAGAGACCCAGTACTTC	CASSLGGVQETQYF
TRBJ2-7	TRBV19	NA	many	TGTGCCAGTAGTAGCGGGCACTACGAGCAGTACTTC	CASSSGHYEQYF
TRBJ1-2	TRBV12-3/TRBV12-4	NA	many	TGTGCCAGCAGCCCCCCACCGGGCTATGGCTACACCTTC	CASSPPPGYGYTF
TRBJ2-2	TRBV2	NA	NA	TGTGCCAGCAGTGGAAGGGGTTACACCGGGGAGCTGTTTTTT	CASSGRGYTGELFF
TRBJ1-4	TRBV7-9	NA	few	TGTGCCAGCAGCTCCAGAGGGGGAGGTGAAAAACTGTTTTTT	CASSSRGGGEKLFF
TRBJ1-3	TRBV20-1	NA	many	TGCAGTGCTAGAGCCGGGACATCCTCTGGAAACACCATATATTTT	CSARAGTSSGNTIYF
TRBJ1-3	TRBV18	NA	few	TGTGCCAGCTCAACCCGCTACGTCGACCGGGACGGCCTAAGACGAAACACCATATATTTT	CASSTRYVDRDGLRRNTIYF
TRBJ1-2	TRBV7-9	NA	many	TGTGCCAGCAGCTTAATGGGAATCTATGGCTACACCTTC	CASSLMGIYGYTF
TRBJ1-1	TRBV9	TRBD1	many	TGTGCCAGCAGCGTAGAGGGGGCCACTGAAGCTTTCTTT	CASSVEGATEAFF
TRBJ1-1	TRBV24-1	NA	NA	TGTGCCACCAGTGACCCGAACCTTACTGGGGGCGAGACTTTCTTT	CATSDPNLTGGETFF
TRBJ1-1	TRBV6-1	TRBD1	many	TGTGCCAGCGGACGGGACAGGAAGAACACTGAAGCTTTCTTT	CASGRDRKNTEAFF
TRBJ1-2	TRBV2	NA	many	TGTGCCATTACAGGGAACTATGGCTACACCTTC	CAITGNYGYTF
TRBJ2-7	TRBV7-9	TRBD1	many	TGTGCCAGCAGCAAGGGACAGGTGAGCTCCTACGAGCAGTACTTC	CASSKGQVSSYEQYF
TRBJ2-1	TRBV6-1	TRBD2	many	TGTGCCTCTCCGCCGGGACTAGCTACCTACAATGAGCAGTTCTTC	CASPPGLATYNEQFF
TRBJ2-1	TRBV2	NA	many	TGTGCCAGCAGCCCTAACAATGAGCAGTTCTTC	CASSPNNEQFF
TRBJ1-3	TRBV6-1	NA	few	TGTGCCAGCAGCCAGACATACCACTCTGGAAACACCATATATTTT	CASSQTYHSGNTIYF
TRBJ2-7	TRBV7-9	NA	many	TGTGCCAGCAGCGGGCGGGACAATCCCGAGCAGTACTTC	CASSGRDNPEQYF
TRBJ2-3	TRBV3-1	NA	once	TGTGCCAGCAGCCCGTCGACCTTAGATACGCAGTATTTT	CASSPSTLDTQYF
TRBJ2-1	TRBV7-8	NA	medium-sized	TGTGCCAGCAGCTTAGCAGAGGGGCGCAATGAGCAGTTCTTC	CASSLAEGRNEQFF
TRBJ1-1	TRBV7-3	NA	many	TGTGCCAGCAGCTTAGGGTCGGGGGCTTACACTGAAGCTTTCTTT	CASSLGSGAYTEAFF
TRBJ2-3	TRBV6-5	TRBD1	NA	TGTGCCAACAGTTCGGACAGGCCCAGTACAGATACGCAGTATTTT	CANSSDRPSTDTQYF
TRBJ2-5	TRBV12-3/TRBV12-4	NA	many	TGTGCCAGCAGTTTGGGACCGGGGTTGAGGTACTTC	CASSLGPGLRYF
TRBJ2-2	TRBV4-1	TRBD2	many	TGCGCCAGCAGCCAACCTGGACTAGTTATGTCCGGGGAGCTGTTTTTT	CASSQPGLVMSGELFF
TRBJ2-5	TRBV5-4	TRBD2	many	TGTGCCAGCAGTTACGGGGGGTCGGAAGAGACCCAGTACTTC	CASSYGGSEETQYF
TRBJ2-2	TRBV11-2	NA	few	TGTGCCAGCAGCCCGCACCGAGGAGTGAACACCGGGGAGCTGTTTTTT	CASSPHRGVNTGELFF
TRBJ1-1	TRBV12-3/TRBV12-4	TRBD1	many	TGTGCCAGCAGCGGGACAGGGGGAGTCACTGAAGCTTTCTTT	CASSGTGGVTEAFF
TRBJ2-2	TRBV4-2	NA	many	TGTGCCAGCAGCCAAGACTGGGCCACTAGTTTTCTTACCGGGGAGCTGTTTTTT	CASSQDWATSFLTGELFF
TRBJ2-7	TRBV7-2	TRBD2	many	TGTGCCAGCAGCTTTCGGGGGGGCGCCTCTTACGAGCAGTACTTC	CASSFRGGASYEQYF
TRBJ2-1	TRBV7-9	NA	many	TGTGCCAGCAGCCCCGATTACAATGAGCAGTTCTTC	CASSPDYNEQFF
TRBJ1-5	TRBV20-1	NA	many	TGCAGTGCTAGTCACGGCTATAGCAATCAGCCCCAGCATTTT	CSASHGYSNQPQHF
TRBJ2-1	TRBV4-1	TRBD2	many	TGCGCCAGCAGCCAAGGACTAGCGGGTGGTCTTGGGGAGCAGTTCTTC	CASSQGLAGGLGEQFF
TRBJ2-1	TRBV11-3	NA	NA	TGTGCCAGCAGCCCTGGTAGCGACCCCTACAATGAGCAGCTCTTC	CASSPGSDPYNEQLF
TRBJ2-2	TRBV20-1	TRBD1	NA	TGCAGTGCTCCTTCCCGACAGGGTAGCGGGGAGCTGTTTTTT	CSAPSRQGSGELFF
TRBJ2-3	TRBV7-9	NA	many	TGTGCCAGCAGCTTAGCGGAGTTAGGACCCACAGATACGCAGTATTTT	CASSLAELGPTDTQYF
TRBJ1-1	TRBV18	TRBD1	many	TGTGCCAGCTCACTATACGGACAGGGTAGGGGCACTGAAGCTTTCTTT	CASSLYGQGRGTEAFF